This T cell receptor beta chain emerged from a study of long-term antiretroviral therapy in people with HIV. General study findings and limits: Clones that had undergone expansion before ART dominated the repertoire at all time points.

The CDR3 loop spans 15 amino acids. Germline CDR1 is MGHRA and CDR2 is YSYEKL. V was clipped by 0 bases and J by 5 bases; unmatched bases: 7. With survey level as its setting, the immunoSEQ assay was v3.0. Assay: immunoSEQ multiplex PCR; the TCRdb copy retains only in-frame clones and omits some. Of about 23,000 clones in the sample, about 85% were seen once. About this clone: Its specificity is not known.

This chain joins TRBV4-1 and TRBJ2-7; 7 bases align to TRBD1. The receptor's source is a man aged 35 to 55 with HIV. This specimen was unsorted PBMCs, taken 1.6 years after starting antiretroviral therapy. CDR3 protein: CASSQEDTGAHEQYF. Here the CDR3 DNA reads TGCGCCAGCAGCCAAGAAGATACAGGGGCCCACGAGCAGTACTTC.